This section outlines one T cell receptor beta chain sequence together with its context. Those who participated ranged in age from roughly 18 to 89 years and resided in about two dozen US areas. Researchers sorted participants into cohorts using their self-reported clinical history. Cohort 3 donors counted as recovered after two negative PCRs, clearance, or resolved symptoms. This sample stems from a study of blood T cell repertoires in COVID-19. Study-wide context: Sources were T cells, B-cell-depleted T cells, or PBMCs; the material itself was cDNA or gDNA.

The method was immunoSEQ multiplex PCR; TCRdb's version includes in-frame clones alone and lacks a portion of them. There are 150,000 to 190,000 clones in the sample; around 80% occur only once, and 7.3% lies in the top ten. With V trimmed by 5 bases and J by 7 bases, 6 bases remained unmatched. The germline V gene encodes CDR1 SGHTA and CDR2 FQGTGA. The CDR3 spans 14 residues. This clonotype originated in a man between 50 and 59 years old who had recovered from COVID-19. Sequencing was done on a sample of PBMCs or T cells enriched from blood (not recorded which). This chain uses TRBV7-3 with TRBJ1-4, with 8 bases fitting TRBD1. The CDR3 reads CASSARGLGEKLFF. The CDR3 DNA sequence: TGTGCCAGCAGCGCCAGGGGGCTGGGTGAAAAACTGTTTTTT.